The sequence of this TCR beta chain was determined in a study of blood T cell repertoires in COVID-19. The trim removed 3 bases at V and 1 base at J, leaving 4 bases unmatched. Germline CDR1 and CDR2: DFQATT and SNEGSKA (reference sequence). The CDR3 runs 14 residues. This clone has a handful of counts. As handled by the study authors: Reference gene primers were amplified, and this amplification served to estimate nucleated cell counts. The method was immunoSEQ multiplex PCR; TCRdb's version includes in-frame clones alone and lacks a portion of them. That table supplies the V and J calls and clone size; D and trimming were determined from the DNA. The sample has approximately 150,000 clones, approximately 86% seen once.

The specimen was peripheral blood. This clonotype was sampled from a woman aged 55-69 years who had recovered from COVID-19. This rearrangement joins TRBV20-1 to TRBJ2-5; TRBD2 matches at 8 bases. In DNA form, the CDR3 reads TGCAGTGCTAGTGAGCGGGGGATCCAAGAGACCCAGTACTTC. Translating it yields CSASERGIQETQYF.